The T cell receptor beta chain described here comes from a study of glioma-infiltrating T cells. Amplification of TCR alpha and beta CDR3 regions from RNA used iRepertoire nested multiplex PCR. Tissue mRNA or PBMC total RNA, about 85-400 ng, went into one-step reverse transcription and amplification. A single record per CDR3 protein comes from TCRdb applying MiXCR to the multiplex PCR reads. The sample includes around 130,000 distinct CDR3 sequences, around 25% seen only once; the top ten take around a quarter. Whole-study findings and limits: Above-expected tissue-blood divergence occurred in all gliomas, most in low-grade ones.

As regards this clonotype: The antigen is undetermined.

Looked up from germline, CDR1 is KGHSH and CDR2 is LQKENI. The CDR3 is 13 residues long. V was clipped by 3 bases and J by 3 bases, with 5 bases between them. The rearrangement links TRBV18 to TRBJ1-4; D call uncertain. The sequencing input was glioma tissue, nonneoplastic brain tissue, or PBMCs (not recorded which). The clonotype was recovered from a human donor with low-grade glioma or glioblastoma, undergoing nonglioma brain surgery, or in good health (not recorded which). The CDR3 here is CASSPTANEKLFF. The CDR3 nucleotides are TGTGCCAGCTCACCCACGGCTAATGAAAAACTGTTTTTT.